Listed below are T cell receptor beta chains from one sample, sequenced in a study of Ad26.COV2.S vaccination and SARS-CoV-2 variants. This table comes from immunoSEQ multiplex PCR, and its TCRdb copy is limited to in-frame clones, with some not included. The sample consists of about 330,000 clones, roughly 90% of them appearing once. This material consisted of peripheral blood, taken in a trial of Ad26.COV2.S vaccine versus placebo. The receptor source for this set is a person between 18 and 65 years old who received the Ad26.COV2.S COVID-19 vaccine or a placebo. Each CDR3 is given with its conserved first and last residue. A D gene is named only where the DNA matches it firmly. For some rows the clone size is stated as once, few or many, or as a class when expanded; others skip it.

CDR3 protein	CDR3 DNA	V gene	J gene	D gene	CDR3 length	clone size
CASTRGRGWSNYGYTF	TGTGCCAGTACCCGGGGTCGGGGTTGGTCGAACTATGGCTACACCTTC	TRBV19	TRBJ1-2	NA	16	NA
CASSLGWKGTNYGYTF	TGTGCCAGCAGCTTGGGATGGAAGGGCACTAACTATGGCTACACCTTC	TRBV5-6	TRBJ1-2	NA	16	once
CASSRSWREINEQFF	TGTGCCAGCAGCCGGAGCTGGCGGGAGATCAATGAGCAGTTCTTC	TRBV7-3	TRBJ2-1	TRBD2	15	NA
CASSSEQVSGNTIYF	TGTGCCAGCAGCTCGGAACAGGTCTCTGGAAACACCATATATTTT	TRBV3-1/TRBV3-2	TRBJ1-3	NA	15	NA
CASRPPKGGNTIYF	TGTGCCAGCAGACCTCCGAAGGGGGGAAACACCATATATTTT	TRBV27	TRBJ1-3	NA	14	NA
CASSQDRASGLGQLTGELFF	TGTGCCAGCAGCCAAGATAGGGCTAGCGGGCTAGGGCAACTCACCGGGGAGCTGTTTTTT	TRBV3-1/TRBV3-2	TRBJ2-2	TRBD2	20	NA
CSADGGQGATGYTF	TGCAGCGCCGACGGGGGGCAGGGGGCGACAGGCTACACCTTC	TRBV29-1	TRBJ1-2	TRBD1	14	NA
CSASEGAWGNTIYF	TGCAGTGCTAGTGAAGGGGCTTGGGGAAACACCATATATTTT	TRBV20-1	TRBJ1-3	NA	14	once
CAISERAWGEKLFF	TGTGCCATCAGTGAAAGGGCCTGGGGTGAAAAACTGTTTTTT	TRBV10-3	TRBJ1-4	NA	14	NA
CASSPATYEQYF	TGTGCCAGCAGCCCCGCCACCTACGAGCAGTACTTC	TRBV6-2/TRBV6-3	TRBJ2-7	NA	12	NA
CASSYSKGVYTEAFF	TGTGCCAGCAGTTACTCGAAGGGGGTTTACACTGAAGCTTTCTTT	TRBV6-5	TRBJ1-1	NA	15	NA
CASSLQGNTEAFF	TGCGCCAGCAGCTTGCAGGGAAACACTGAAGCTTTCTTT	TRBV5-1	TRBJ1-1	NA	13	NA
CASSLTVLGNTIYF	TGTGCCAGCAGCTTGACCGTATTGGGAAACACCATATATTTT	TRBV5-5	TRBJ1-3	NA	14	NA
CASSLGPEGYNEQFF	TGTGCCAGCAGTTTGGGGCCGGAGGGCTACAATGAGCAGTTCTTC	TRBV27	TRBJ2-1	NA	15	once
CASSEAGVAKEQYF	TGTGCCAGCAGTGAGGCAGGGGTGGCAAAAGAGCAGTACTTC	TRBV25-1	TRBJ2-7	NA	14	NA
CASSFSVAPPGELFF	TGTGCCAGCAGCTTCTCCGTAGCTCCCCCCGGGGAGCTGTTTTTT	TRBV11-3	TRBJ2-2	NA	15	NA
CAISDRDRGGQPQHF	TGTGCCATCAGTGATCGGGACAGGGGAGGTCAGCCCCAGCATTTT	TRBV10-3	TRBJ1-5	TRBD1	15	NA
CATGRRGDPYNEQFF	TGTGCCACCGGCCGAAGGGGGGACCCCTACAATGAGCAGTTCTTC	TRBV24-1	TRBJ2-1	NA	15	NA